A single sample is the source of the 9 T cell receptor beta chains below, sequenced in a study of cytomegalovirus exposure and HLA in healthy donors. 13 Jbeta primers and 60 Vbeta primers were used for the PCR. TCRdb's table, derived via immunoSEQ multiplex PCR, lists solely in-frame clones and lacks some. The data show roughly 120,000 clones, around 80% seen once. Sequencing was carried out using PBMCs. Receptors were obtained from a man aged 25 to 40 in good health and CMV-seronegative.

This chain joins TRBV29-1 and TRBJ1-1, with D unclear. Germline assignment: CDR1 SQVTM and CDR2 ANQGSEA. This CDR3 spans 13 amino acids. The ends were cut back, 6 bases at V and 0 bases at J, with 11 bases in the middle. The CDR3 nucleotides read TGCAGCGTCGCCGAAAGCATGAACACTGAAGCTTTCTTT. Translating gives CSVAESMNTEAFF.

This clone appeared once. V is TRBV7-2 and J is TRBJ1-2, with D uncertain. The CDR3 covers 11 residues. Germline assignment: CDR1 SGHTA and CDR2 FQGNSA. V was trimmed by 5 bases and J by 7 bases, leaving 8 bases between them. The CDR3: CASSAGAGYTF. The CDR3 bases are TGTGCCAGCAGCGCCGGAGCTGGCTACACCTTC. The whole variable domain, remainder taken from reference TRBV7-2 and TRBJ1-2, is GAGVSQSPSNKVTEKGKDVELRCDPISGHTALYWYRQSLGQGLEFLIYFQGNSAPDKSGLPSDRFSAERTGGSVSTLTIQRTQQEDSAVYLCASSAGAGYTFGSGTRLTVV.

In its sample, this clone was seen once. The rearrangement joins TRBV5-1 to TRBJ2-5, with TRBD2 matching 13 bases. CDR1 and CDR2 (germline): SGHRS, YFSETQ. Trimming took 0 bases from V and 2 from J; bases not matched to a gene: 10. This CDR3 contains 19 residues. Here the CDR3 reads CASSLEVPGLAGIQETQYF. CDR3 in DNA: TGCGCCAGCAGCTTGGAAGTCCCGGGACTAGCGGGAATACAAGAGACCCAGTACTTC.

This clone was seen once. The gene calls are TRBV19 and TRBJ2-5; D unclear. Trimming pared 7 bases from V and 2 bases from J, leaving 8 bases between. CDR3 length: 12 residues. Germline V gives CDR1 LNHDA, CDR2 SQIVND (reference sequence). The CDR3 spells CASKSHQETQYF. CDR3 DNA: TGTGCCAGTAAGAGCCATCAAGAGACCCAGTACTTC.

This clone was recorded once. J is TRBJ1-1 and V is TRBV13, with D uncertain. Trimming removed 0 bases at V and 1 base at J, with 6 bases between. CDR1 PRHDT and CDR2 FYEKMQ come from the germline V gene (reference sequence). There are 14 residues in the CDR3. In DNA form, the CDR3 reads TGTGCCAGCAGCTTAGGACGTAGGAACACTGAAGCTTTCTTT. Its protein is CASSLGRRNTEAFF.

CDR3 residues: CASSPGTEPYEQYF. The CDR3 nucleotides are TGTGCCAGTAGCCCCGGGACAGAGCCCTACGAGCAGTACTTC. The J gene is TRBJ2-7, the V gene TRBV19; 7 bases map to TRBD1. V dropped 6 bases and J dropped 2; count of bases not matched to a gene: 7. The CDR3 totals 14 residues. The germline CDR1 and CDR2 sequences are LNHDA and SQIVND (reference sequence).

The V and J genes are TRBV7-9 and TRBJ2-7, with TRBD1 as a possible D gene (5 bases). The CDR3 runs to 14 residues. Deletions cut 2 bases from V and 2 bases from J, with 10 bases between. CDR1 and CDR2 from the germline V gene are SEHNR and FQNEAQ (reference sequence). CDR3 amino acids: CASSLSDKAYEQYF. The CDR3 DNA reads as TGTGCCAGCAGCTTATCGGACAAAGCCTACGAGCAGTACTTC.

This clone was found a few times. This rearrangement joins TRBV5-1 to TRBJ1-6; 8 nucleotides match TRBD1. The CDR3 totals 15 residues. V was clipped by 4 bases and J by 5 bases; unmatched bases: 5. From germline, CDR1 is SGHRS and CDR2 YFSETQ. The CDR3: CASSKGQADNSPLHF. The CDR3 region has the DNA TGCGCCAGCAGCAAGGGACAGGCAGATAATTCACCCCTCCACTTT.

J is TRBJ2-1 and V is TRBV6-5; TRBD2 is a possible D gene (6 bases). The CDR3 has 13 residues. Between the trimmed V and J ends, which lost 6 bases and 8 bases, there was a span of 14 bases. Germline V CDR1 and CDR2: MNHEY, SVGAGI. CDR3 loop: CASRRLVHDEQFF. CDR3 DNA: TGTGCCAGCAGAAGACTAGTGCACGATGAGCAGTTCTTC.